A selection of T cell receptor beta chains follows, all from one sample in a study of cytomegalovirus exposure and HLA in healthy donors. Libraries were prepared by immunoSEQ multiplex PCR; TCRdb keeps only in-frame clonotypes and omits some of them. Here the sample spans tens of thousands of clones, roughly 80% being singletons. The sample taken for sequencing was PBMCs. These receptors were collected from a woman aged 40-49 years in good health and CMV-seropositive. Both conserved end residues are part of each CDR3. D genes are given only for firm matches. Size is omitted from some rows. Given values are once, few, many or a class for expanded clones.

clone size: NA
J gene: TRBJ2-4
D gene: TRBD1
V gene: TRBV10-3
CDR3 protein: CAISESTGQGLHF
CDR3 DNA: TGTGCCATCAGTGAGTCGACAGGACAGGGGTTGCACTTC

clone size: NA
J gene: TRBJ1-5
D gene: NA
V gene: TRBV5-8
CDR3 protein: CASSRRTRYSNQPQHF
CDR3 DNA: TGTGCCAGCAGCCGTCGGACACGATATAGCAATCAGCCCCAGCATTTT

clone size: few
J gene: TRBJ2-1
D gene: TRBD2
V gene: TRBV6-4
CDR3 protein: CASTPAAGGKDEQFF
CDR3 DNA: TGTGCCAGCACCCCTGCAGCGGGGGGCAAGGATGAGCAGTTCTTC

clone size: few
J gene: TRBJ2-7
D gene: TRBD1
V gene: TRBV7-8
CDR3 protein: CASSRGTDYEQYF
CDR3 DNA: TGTGCCAGCAGCAGGGGGACAGACTACGAGCAGTACTTC

clone size: few
J gene: TRBJ2-7
D gene: NA
V gene: TRBV5-4
CDR3 protein: CASSLWGVNEQYF
CDR3 DNA: TGTGCCAGCAGCTTATGGGGGGTCAACGAGCAGTACTTC

clone size: NA
J gene: TRBJ2-2
D gene: NA
V gene: TRBV7-9
CDR3 protein: CASSPPGGWIGELFF
CDR3 DNA: TGTGCCAGCAGCCCCCCCGGGGGTTGGATCGGGGAGCTGTTTTTT

clone size: NA
J gene: TRBJ2-1
D gene: NA
V gene: TRBV30
CDR3 protein: CAWSVKAEQFF
CDR3 DNA: TGTGCCTGGAGTGTAAAAGCTGAGCAGTTCTTC

clone size: NA
J gene: TRBJ2-3
D gene: NA
V gene: TRBV5-1
CDR3 protein: CASALGGKDTQYF
CDR3 DNA: TGCGCCAGTGCGCTGGGCGGGAAAGATACGCAGTATTTT

clone size: NA
J gene: TRBJ2-3
D gene: TRBD2
V gene: TRBV2
CDR3 protein: CASTGTSGGRVYF
CDR3 DNA: TGTGCCAGCACCGGGACTAGCGGGGGCCGCGTGTATTTT

clone size: NA
J gene: TRBJ1-1
D gene: TRBD1
V gene: TRBV9
CDR3 protein: CASSATGVGNTEAFF
CDR3 DNA: TGTGCCAGCAGCGCCACAGGGGTGGGGAACACTGAAGCTTTCTTT

clone size: NA
J gene: TRBJ1-2
D gene: NA
V gene: TRBV6-4
CDR3 protein: CASSESFGQGNNYGYTF
CDR3 DNA: TGTGCCAGCAGTGAGAGTTTCGGGCAGGGGAATAACTATGGCTACACCTTC

clone size: few
J gene: TRBJ1-5
D gene: TRBD1
V gene: TRBV7-2
CDR3 protein: CASSKSGGFQPQHF
CDR3 DNA: TGTGCCAGCAGCAAATCAGGGGGCTTCCAGCCCCAGCATTTT

clone size: NA
J gene: TRBJ1-2
D gene: TRBD1
V gene: TRBV29-1
CDR3 protein: CSVGLGQGAKGYTF
CDR3 DNA: TGCAGCGTGGGCCTAGGACAGGGGGCTAAGGGCTACACCTTC

clone size: once
J gene: TRBJ1-4
D gene: NA
V gene: TRBV7-9
CDR3 protein: CASSSLGKLFF
CDR3 DNA: TGTGCCAGCAGCTCCCTAGGAAAACTGTTTTTT

clone size: NA
J gene: TRBJ1-3
D gene: TRBD1
V gene: TRBV7-9
CDR3 protein: CASTDPGGRNTIYF
CDR3 DNA: TGTGCCAGCACCGATCCAGGGGGAAGAAACACCATATATTTT

clone size: NA
J gene: TRBJ1-4
D gene: TRBD1
V gene: TRBV5-4
CDR3 protein: CASSNLQGEKLFF
CDR3 DNA: TGTGCCAGCAGTAACCTACAGGGGGAAAAACTGTTTTTT

clone size: NA
J gene: TRBJ2-7
D gene: TRBD2
V gene: TRBV5-4
CDR3 protein: CASSLSPSGGLYEQYF
CDR3 DNA: TGTGCCAGCAGCTTGAGCCCCAGCGGGGGGCTCTACGAGCAGTACTTC

clone size: few
J gene: TRBJ1-5
D gene: NA
V gene: TRBV2
CDR3 protein: CASSEADSAQPQHF
CDR3 DNA: TGTGCCAGCAGTGAAGCGGACAGTGCTCAGCCCCAGCATTTT

clone size: NA
J gene: TRBJ2-3
D gene: NA
V gene: TRBV27
CDR3 protein: CASRPRGLTDTQYF
CDR3 DNA: TGTGCCAGCCGCCCCCGCGGACTAACAGATACGCAGTATTTT

clone size: NA
J gene: TRBJ2-7
D gene: NA
V gene: TRBV2
CDR3 protein: CASSGPGNSYEQYF
CDR3 DNA: TGTGCCAGCAGTGGCCCGGGGAACTCCTACGAGCAGTACTTC

clone size: NA
J gene: TRBJ2-3
D gene: TRBD1
V gene: TRBV29-1
CDR3 protein: CSVEDRDSQQDTQYF
CDR3 DNA: TGCAGCGTTGAAGATCGGGACAGTCAGCAAGATACGCAGTATTTT

clone size: NA
J gene: TRBJ2-7
D gene: TRBD1
V gene: TRBV5-1
CDR3 protein: CASSSWGQGAIEQYF
CDR3 DNA: TGCGCCAGCAGCTCCTGGGGACAGGGGGCCATCGAGCAGTACTTC

clone size: NA
J gene: TRBJ1-5
D gene: NA
V gene: TRBV28
CDR3 protein: CASSSSTSQDSGQPQHF
CDR3 DNA: TGTGCCAGCAGTTCGAGTACCTCACAGGATAGTGGTCAGCCCCAGCATTTT

clone size: NA
J gene: TRBJ2-1
D gene: NA
V gene: TRBV5-5
CDR3 protein: CASNPEGGTPSYNEQFF
CDR3 DNA: TGTGCCAGCAACCCCGAAGGTGGGACACCTTCCTACAATGAGCAGTTCTTC

clone size: NA
J gene: TRBJ2-2
D gene: NA
V gene: TRBV10-1
CDR3 protein: CAWGEAGGWGFTGELFF
CDR3 DNA: TGCGCCTGGGGGGAAGCGGGCGGATGGGGGTTTACCGGGGAGCTGTTTTTT

clone size: few
J gene: TRBJ1-1
D gene: NA
V gene: TRBV18
CDR3 protein: CASSSAQTRAGTEAFF
CDR3 DNA: TGTGCCAGCTCATCGGCTCAGACCAGAGCGGGAACTGAAGCTTTCTTT